This entry is about one T cell receptor beta chain. Trimming removed 5 bases at V and 0 bases at J, with 12 bases between. The CDR3 is 15 amino acids. The germline V gene encodes CDR1 LNHDA and CDR2 SQIVND (reference sequence). The data belong to a study of blood T cell repertoires in COVID-19. Overall study context: Samples taken during acute and convalescent COVID-19 were collected in the United States, Italy and Spain. T cells, B-cell-depleted T cells, or PBMCs provided the cDNA or gDNA that served as material.

In the authors' workflow: By means of reference gene primer amplification, nucleated cell counts were estimated. The protocol was immunoSEQ multiplex PCR, while the TCRdb copy is restricted to in-frame clones and leaves out a portion. V, J and clone size are taken as reported in that table, and D and trimming were inferred from the DNA itself. The table shows about 58,000 clones, with roughly nine tenths occurring only once. The rearrangement uses TRBV19 and TRBJ2-3, with D maybe TRBD2 (6 bases). The material sequenced was peripheral blood. The sequence was collected from a woman in her seventies with active COVID-19. The CDR3 sequence: CASSPGRPSTDTQYF. The CDR3 nucleotides read TGTGCCAGTAGTCCGGGGAGGCCGAGCACAGATACGCAGTATTTT.